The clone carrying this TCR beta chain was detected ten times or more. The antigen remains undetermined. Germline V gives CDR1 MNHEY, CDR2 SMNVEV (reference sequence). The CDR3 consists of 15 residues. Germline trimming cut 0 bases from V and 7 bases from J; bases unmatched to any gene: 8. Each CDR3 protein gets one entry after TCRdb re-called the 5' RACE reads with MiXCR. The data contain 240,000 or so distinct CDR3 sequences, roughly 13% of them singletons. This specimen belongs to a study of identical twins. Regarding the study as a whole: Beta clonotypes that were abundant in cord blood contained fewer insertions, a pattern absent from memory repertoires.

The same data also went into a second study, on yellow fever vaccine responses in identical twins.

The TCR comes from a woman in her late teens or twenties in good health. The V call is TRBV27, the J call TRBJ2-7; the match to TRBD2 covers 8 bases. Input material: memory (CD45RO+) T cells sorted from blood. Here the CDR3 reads CASSLSKSGSGEQYF. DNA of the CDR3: TGTGCCAGCAGTTTATCGAAGAGCGGGAGTGGGGAGCAGTACTTC.